The entry below gives a single T cell receptor (beta chain) sequence along with its context. What it binds is unknown. These data belong to a study of untreated major depressive disorder. Study-level points and caveats: Findings may not generalize because the study sample was small.

Some clones are missing from TCRdb's copy, which holds only in-frame ones; the method was immunoSEQ multiplex PCR. Among 21,000 or so clones listed, roughly 86% were seen once. Germline loops: CDR1 MDHEN, CDR2 SYDVKM. The CDR3 consists of 14 residues. The V gene lost 3 bases and the J gene lost 0 bases, with 6 bases spanning the gap. Every participant had European ancestry. Controls lacked current or lifetime mood disorder and scored 5 or less on depressive symptoms. From thawed PBMCs, CD4+ T cells were purified by negative selection. V gene TRBV28 combines with J gene TRBJ2-4; no clear D gene. Sequenced material: CD4+ T cells from PBMCs. This receptor was identified in a woman in her 30s in good health. In nucleotides, the CDR3 is TGTGCCAGCAGTTTGAGCCTAGCCAAAAACATTCAGTACTTC. Its translation is CASSLSLAKNIQYF.